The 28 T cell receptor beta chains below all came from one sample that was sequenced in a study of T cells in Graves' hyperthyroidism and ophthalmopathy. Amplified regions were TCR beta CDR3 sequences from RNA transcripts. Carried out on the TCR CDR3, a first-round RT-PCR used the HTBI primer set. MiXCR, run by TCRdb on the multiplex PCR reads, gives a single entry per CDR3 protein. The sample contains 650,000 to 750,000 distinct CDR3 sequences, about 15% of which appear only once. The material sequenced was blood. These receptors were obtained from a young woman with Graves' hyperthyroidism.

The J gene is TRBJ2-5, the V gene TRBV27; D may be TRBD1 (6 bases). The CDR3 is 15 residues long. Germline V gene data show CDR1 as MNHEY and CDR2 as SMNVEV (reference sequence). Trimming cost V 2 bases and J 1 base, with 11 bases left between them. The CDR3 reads CASSLGNRAQETQYF. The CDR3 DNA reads TGTGCCAGCAGTTTAGGGAACAGGGCCCAAGAGACCCAGTACTTC.

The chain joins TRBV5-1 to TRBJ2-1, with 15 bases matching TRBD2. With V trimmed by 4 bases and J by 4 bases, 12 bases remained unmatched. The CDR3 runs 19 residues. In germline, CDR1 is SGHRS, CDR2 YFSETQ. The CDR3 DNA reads TGCGCCAGCAGCAATACTTCCGGGACTAGCGGGGGGTTTTACAATGAGCAGTTCTTC. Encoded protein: CASSNTSGTSGGFYNEQFF.

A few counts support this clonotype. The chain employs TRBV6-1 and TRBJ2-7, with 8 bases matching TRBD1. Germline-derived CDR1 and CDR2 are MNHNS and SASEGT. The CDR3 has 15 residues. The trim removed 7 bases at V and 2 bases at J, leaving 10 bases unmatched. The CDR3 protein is CASTEKWGQAYEQYF. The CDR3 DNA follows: TGTGCCAGCACCGAAAAATGGGGACAGGCCTACGAGCAGTACTTC.

The CDR3 region has the DNA TGTGCCAGTGAAGAGACTGCGAACACTGAAGCTTTCTTT. Its translation: CASEETANTEAFF. The chain uses TRBV19 and TRBJ1-1; D is ambiguous. Germline CDR1 is LNHDA and CDR2 is SQIVND (reference sequence). V was trimmed by 8 bases and J by 1 base, leaving 11 bases between them. This CDR3 contains 13 residues.

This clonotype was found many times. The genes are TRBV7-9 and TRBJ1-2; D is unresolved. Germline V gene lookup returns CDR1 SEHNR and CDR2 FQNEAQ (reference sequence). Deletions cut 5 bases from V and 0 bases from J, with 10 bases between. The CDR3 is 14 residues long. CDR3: CASSPGPTNYGYTF. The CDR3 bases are TGTGCCAGCAGCCCCGGGCCAACTAACTATGGCTACACCTTC.

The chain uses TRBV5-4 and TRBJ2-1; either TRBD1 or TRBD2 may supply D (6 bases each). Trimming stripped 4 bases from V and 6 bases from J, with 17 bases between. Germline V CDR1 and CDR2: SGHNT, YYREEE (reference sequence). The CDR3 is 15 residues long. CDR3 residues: CASSGGPGSGNEQFF. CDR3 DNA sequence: TGTGCCAGCAGCGGGGGGCCAGGTAGCGGCAATGAGCAGTTCTTC.

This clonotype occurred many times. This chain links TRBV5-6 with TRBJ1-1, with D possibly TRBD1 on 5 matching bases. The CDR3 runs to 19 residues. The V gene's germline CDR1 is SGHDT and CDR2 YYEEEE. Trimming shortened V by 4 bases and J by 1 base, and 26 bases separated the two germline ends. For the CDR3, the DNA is TGTGCCAGCAGCACTTCCCACTACAGGTGGAAAGAAGGGAACACTGAAGCTTTCTTT. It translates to CASSTSHYRWKEGNTEAFF. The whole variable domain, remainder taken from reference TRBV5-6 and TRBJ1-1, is DAGVTQSPTHLIKTRGQQVTLRCSPKSGHDTVSWYQQALGQGPQFIFQYYEEEERQRGNFPDRFSGHQFPNYSSELNVNALLLGDSALYLCASSTSHYRWKEGNTEAFFGQGTRLTVV.

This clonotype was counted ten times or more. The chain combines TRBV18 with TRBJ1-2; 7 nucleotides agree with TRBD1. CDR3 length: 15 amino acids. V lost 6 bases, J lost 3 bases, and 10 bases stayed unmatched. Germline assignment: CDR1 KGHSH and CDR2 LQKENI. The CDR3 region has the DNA TGTGCCAGCTCGCCAAACAGGGGAGCGGACTATGGCTACACCTTC. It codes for CASSPNRGADYGYTF.

CDR3 amino acids: CASSQIGTGNSPLHF. The CDR3 DNA follows: TGCGCCAGCAGCCAAATCGGGACAGGAAATTCACCCCTCCACTTT. The chain couples TRBV4-1 to TRBJ1-6, with 8 bases identical to TRBD1. There are 15 residues in the CDR3. Germline V CDR1 and CDR2: MGHRA, YSYEKL. V was clipped by 2 bases and J by 7 bases; unmatched bases: 4.

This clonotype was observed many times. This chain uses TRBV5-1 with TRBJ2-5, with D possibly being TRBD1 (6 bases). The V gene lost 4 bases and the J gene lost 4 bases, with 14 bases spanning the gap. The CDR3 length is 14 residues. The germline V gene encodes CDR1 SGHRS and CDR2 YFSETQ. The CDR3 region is CASSTPRGGETQYF. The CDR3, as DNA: TGCGCCAGCAGCACCCCGAGAGGGGGAGAGACCCAGTACTTC. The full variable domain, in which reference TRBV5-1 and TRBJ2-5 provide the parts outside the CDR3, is KAGVTQTPRYLIKTRGQQVTLSCSPISGHRSVSWYQQTPGQGLQFLFEYFSETQRNKGNFPGRFSGRQFSNSRSEMNVSTLELGDSALYLCASSTPRGGETQYFGPGTRLLVL.

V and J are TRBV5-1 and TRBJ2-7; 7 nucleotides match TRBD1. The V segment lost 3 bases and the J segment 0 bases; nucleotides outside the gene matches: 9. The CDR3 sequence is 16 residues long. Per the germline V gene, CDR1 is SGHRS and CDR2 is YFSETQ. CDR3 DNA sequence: TGCGCCAGCAGCTACAACCCGACAGGGAGCTCCTACGAGCAGTACTTC. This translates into CASSYNPTGSSYEQYF.

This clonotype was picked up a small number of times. The CDR3 DNA follows: TGTGCCACCGAGGGCGGGGGCGCGGGAGAGCAGTACTTC. Translating gives CATEGGGAGEQYF. The genes are TRBV24-1 and TRBJ2-7; D might be TRBD2 (7 bases). Germline CDR1 KGHDR, CDR2 SFDVKD. This CDR3 is 13 amino acids long. V gave up 9 bases and J gave up 7 bases, with 18 bases separating them.

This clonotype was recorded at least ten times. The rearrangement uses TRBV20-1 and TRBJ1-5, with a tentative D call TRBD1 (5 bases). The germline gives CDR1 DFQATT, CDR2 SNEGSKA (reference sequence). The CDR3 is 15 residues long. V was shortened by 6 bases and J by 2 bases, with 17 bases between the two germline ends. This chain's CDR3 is CSAPRGGLGNQPQHF. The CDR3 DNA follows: TGCAGTGCACCTCGGGGGGGATTAGGCAATCAGCCCCAGCATTTT.

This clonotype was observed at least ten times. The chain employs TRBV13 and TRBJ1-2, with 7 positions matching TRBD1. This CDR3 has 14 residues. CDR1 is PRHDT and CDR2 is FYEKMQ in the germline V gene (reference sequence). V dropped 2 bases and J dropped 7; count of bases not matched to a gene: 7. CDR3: CASSLPRTGIGYTF. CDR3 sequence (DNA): TGTGCCAGCAGCTTACCAAGGACAGGAATTGGCTACACCTTC.

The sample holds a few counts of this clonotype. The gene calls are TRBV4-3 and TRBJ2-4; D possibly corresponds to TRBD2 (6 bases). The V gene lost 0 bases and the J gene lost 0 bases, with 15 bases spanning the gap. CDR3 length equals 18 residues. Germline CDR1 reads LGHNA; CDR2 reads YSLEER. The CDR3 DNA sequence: TGCGCCAGCAGCCAAGAGTTTCAGGGACTTCTAGCCAAAAACATTCAGTACTTC. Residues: CASSQEFQGLLAKNIQYF.

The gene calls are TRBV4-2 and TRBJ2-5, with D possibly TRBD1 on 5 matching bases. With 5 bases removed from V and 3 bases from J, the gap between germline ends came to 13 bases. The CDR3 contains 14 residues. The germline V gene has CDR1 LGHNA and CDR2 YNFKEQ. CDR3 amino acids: CASSVSQGKETQYF. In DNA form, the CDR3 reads TGTGCCAGCAGCGTATCGCAGGGAAAAGAGACCCAGTACTTC.

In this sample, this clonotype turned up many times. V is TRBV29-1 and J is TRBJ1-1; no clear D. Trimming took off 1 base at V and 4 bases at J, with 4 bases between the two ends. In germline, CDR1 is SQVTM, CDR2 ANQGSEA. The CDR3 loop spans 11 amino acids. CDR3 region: CSVEGGTEAFF. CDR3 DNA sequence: TGCAGCGTTGAAGGGGGCACTGAAGCTTTCTTT.

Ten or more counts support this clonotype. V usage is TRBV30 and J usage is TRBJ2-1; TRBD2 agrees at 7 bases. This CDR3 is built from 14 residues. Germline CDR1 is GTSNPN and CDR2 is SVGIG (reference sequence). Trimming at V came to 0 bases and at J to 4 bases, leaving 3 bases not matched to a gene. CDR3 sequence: CAWSVRRGYNEQFF. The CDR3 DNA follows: TGTGCCTGGAGTGTAAGGCGGGGGTACAATGAGCAGTTCTTC.

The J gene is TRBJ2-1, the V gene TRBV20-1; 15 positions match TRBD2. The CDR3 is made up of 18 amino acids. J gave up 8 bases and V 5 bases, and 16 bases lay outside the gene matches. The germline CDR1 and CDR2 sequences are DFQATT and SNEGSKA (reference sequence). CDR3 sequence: CSAPWTSGRAFTFDEQFF. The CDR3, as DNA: TGCAGTGCTCCCTGGACTAGCGGGAGGGCCTTTACGTTTGATGAGCAGTTCTTC.

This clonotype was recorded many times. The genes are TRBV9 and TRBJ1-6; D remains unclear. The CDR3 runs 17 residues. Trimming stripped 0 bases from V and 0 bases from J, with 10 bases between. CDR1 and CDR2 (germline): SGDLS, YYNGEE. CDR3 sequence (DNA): TGTGCCAGCAGCGTAGAGGTGGGGAGCTCCTATAATTCACCCCTCCACTTT. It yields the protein CASSVEVGSSYNSPLHF.

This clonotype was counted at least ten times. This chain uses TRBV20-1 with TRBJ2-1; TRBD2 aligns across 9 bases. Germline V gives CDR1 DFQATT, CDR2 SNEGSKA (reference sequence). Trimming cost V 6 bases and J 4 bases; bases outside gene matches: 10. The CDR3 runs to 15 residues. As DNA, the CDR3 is TGCAGTGCCCAGCCGACTAGCGGCATATACAATGAGCAGTTCTTC. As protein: CSAQPTSGIYNEQFF.

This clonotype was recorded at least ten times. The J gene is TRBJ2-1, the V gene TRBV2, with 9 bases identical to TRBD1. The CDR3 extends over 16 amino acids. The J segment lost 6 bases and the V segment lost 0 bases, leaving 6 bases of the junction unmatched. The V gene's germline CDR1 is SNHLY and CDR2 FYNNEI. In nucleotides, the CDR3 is TGTGCCAGCAGTGAAGCGCTGGGACAGGGAACCAATGAGCAGTTCTTC. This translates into CASSEALGQGTNEQFF.

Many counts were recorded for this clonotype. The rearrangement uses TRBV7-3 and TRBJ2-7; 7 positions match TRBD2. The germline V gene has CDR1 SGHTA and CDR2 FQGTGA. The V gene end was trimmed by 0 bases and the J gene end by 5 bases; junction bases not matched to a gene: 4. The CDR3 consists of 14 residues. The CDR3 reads CASSLTGGPHEQYF. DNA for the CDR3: TGTGCCAGCAGCTTAACGGGAGGGCCCCACGAGCAGTACTTC.

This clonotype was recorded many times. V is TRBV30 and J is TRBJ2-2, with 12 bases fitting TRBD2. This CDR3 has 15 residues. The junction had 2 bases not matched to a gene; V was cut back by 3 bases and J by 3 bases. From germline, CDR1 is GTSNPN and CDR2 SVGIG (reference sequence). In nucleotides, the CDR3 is TGTGCCTGGAGCAGACTAGCGGGAGACACCGGGGAGCTGTTTTTT. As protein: CAWSRLAGDTGELFF.

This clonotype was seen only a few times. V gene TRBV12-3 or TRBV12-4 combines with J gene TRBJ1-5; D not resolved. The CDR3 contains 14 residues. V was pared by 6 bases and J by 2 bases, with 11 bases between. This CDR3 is CASSLRYGNQPQHF. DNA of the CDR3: TGTGCCAGCAGCCTTAGGTATGGCAATCAGCCCCAGCATTTT.

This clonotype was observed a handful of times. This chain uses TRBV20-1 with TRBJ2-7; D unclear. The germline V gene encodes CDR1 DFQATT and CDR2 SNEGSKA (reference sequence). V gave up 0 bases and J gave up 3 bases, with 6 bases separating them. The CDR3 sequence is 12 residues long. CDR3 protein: CSAREKVYEQYF. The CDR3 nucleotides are TGCAGTGCTAGAGAAAAGGTCTACGAGCAGTACTTC.

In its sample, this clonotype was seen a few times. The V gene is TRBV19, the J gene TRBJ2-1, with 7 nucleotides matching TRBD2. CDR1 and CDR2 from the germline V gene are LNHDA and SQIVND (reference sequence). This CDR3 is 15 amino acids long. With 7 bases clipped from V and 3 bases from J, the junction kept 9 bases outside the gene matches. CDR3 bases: TGTGCCAGTACCTCGGGGGGAGCGGGCTACAATGAGCAGTTCTTC. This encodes CASTSGGAGYNEQFF.

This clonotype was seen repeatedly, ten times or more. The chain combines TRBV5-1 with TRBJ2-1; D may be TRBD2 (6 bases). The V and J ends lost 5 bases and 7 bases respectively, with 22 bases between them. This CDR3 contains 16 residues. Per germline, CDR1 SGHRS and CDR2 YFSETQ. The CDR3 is CASRTSRLDVSNEQFF. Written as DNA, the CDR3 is TGCGCCAGCAGGACTTCTAGACTAGACGTTTCGAATGAGCAGTTCTTC.